This T cell receptor beta chain was obtained from a study of cytomegalovirus exposure and HLA in healthy donors. Study-level results: The authors enumerated 150 to 200 TCR beta chains as linked to cytomegalovirus. The majority of TCR sequences were rare, yet some public TCRs appeared in many donors. A subsequent analysis found that TCR clusters from the first cohort also tended to co-occur in the 120 or so validation repertoires, with about 94% of cluster scores above 0.

V gave up 0 bases and J gave up 0 bases; unmatched junction bases: 2. The length of the CDR3 is 17 residues. Germline CDR1 and CDR2: LNHNV and YYDKDF (reference sequence). Assay used: immunoSEQ multiplex PCR; TCRdb lists only in-frame clones, some missing. The table includes 100,000 or so clones, approximately 95% detected once. The donors formed part of the 120-subject validation cohort, distinct from the approximately 670-subject first cohort. A remark on this clone: Its antigen is not known.

This chain links TRBV15 with TRBJ2-4; TRBD2 agrees at 10 bases. Sample: PBMCs. The clonotype originates from a woman aged 18-35 years in good health and CMV-seronegative. The CDR3 coding sequence is TGTGCCACCAGCAGAGATCTAGCGGGAGAAGCCAAAAACATTCAGTACTTC. The encoded protein is CATSRDLAGEAKNIQYF.